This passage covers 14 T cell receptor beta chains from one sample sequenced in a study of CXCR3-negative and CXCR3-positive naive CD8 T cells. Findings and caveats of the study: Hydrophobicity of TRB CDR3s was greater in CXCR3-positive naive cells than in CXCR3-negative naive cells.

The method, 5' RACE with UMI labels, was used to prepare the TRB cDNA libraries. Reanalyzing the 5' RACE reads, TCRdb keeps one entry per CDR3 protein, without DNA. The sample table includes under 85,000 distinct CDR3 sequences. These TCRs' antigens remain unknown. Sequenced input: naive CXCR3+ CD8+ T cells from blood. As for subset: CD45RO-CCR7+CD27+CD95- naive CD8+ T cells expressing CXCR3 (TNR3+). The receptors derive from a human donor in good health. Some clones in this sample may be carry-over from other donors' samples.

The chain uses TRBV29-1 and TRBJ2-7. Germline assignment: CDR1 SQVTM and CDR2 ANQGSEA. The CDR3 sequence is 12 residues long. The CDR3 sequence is CSVEDASPEQYF.

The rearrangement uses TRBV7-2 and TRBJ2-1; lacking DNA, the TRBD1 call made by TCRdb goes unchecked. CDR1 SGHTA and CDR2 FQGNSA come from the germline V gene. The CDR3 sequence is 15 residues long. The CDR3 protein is CASSYPGRGNNEQFF.

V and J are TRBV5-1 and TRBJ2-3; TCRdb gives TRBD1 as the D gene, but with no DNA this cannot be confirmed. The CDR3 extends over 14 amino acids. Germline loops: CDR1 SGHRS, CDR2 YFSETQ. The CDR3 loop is CASSPGDAPDTQYF.

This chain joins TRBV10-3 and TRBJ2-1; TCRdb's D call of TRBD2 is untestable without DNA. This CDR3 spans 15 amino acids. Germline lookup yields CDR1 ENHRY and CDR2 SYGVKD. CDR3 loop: CAISEEGGAYNEQFF.

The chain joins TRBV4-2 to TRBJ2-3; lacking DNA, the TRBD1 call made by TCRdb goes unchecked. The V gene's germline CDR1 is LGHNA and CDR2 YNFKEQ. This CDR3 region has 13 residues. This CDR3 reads CASSGAGTDTQYF.

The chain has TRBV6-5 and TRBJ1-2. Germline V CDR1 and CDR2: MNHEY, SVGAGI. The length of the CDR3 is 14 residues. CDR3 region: CATRGVDPFYGYTF.

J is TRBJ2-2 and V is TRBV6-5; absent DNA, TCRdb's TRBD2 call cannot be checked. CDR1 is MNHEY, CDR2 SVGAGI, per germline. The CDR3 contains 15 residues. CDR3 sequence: CASSIRREEPGELFF.

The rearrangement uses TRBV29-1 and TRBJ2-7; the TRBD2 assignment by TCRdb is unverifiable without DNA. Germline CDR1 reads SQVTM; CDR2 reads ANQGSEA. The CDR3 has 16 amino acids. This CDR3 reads CSAGGFELSSSYEQYF.

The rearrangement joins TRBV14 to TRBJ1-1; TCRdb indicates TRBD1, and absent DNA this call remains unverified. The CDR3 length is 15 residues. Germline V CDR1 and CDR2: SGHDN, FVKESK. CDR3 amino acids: CASSRAGTGGTEAFF.

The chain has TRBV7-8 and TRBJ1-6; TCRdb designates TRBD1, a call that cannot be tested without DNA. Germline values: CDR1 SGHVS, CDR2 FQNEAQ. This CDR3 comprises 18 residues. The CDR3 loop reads CASSFPRGASSYNSPLHF. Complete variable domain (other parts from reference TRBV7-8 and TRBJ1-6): GAGVSQSPRYKVAKRGQDVALRCDPISGHVSLFWYQQALGQGPEFLTYFQNEAQLDKSGLPSDRFFAERPEGSVSTLKIQRTQQEDSAVYLCASSFPRGASSYNSPLHFGNGTRLTVT.

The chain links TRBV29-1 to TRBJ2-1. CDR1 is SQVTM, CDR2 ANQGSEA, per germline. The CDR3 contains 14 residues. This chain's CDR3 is CSVEDSIAYNEQFF.

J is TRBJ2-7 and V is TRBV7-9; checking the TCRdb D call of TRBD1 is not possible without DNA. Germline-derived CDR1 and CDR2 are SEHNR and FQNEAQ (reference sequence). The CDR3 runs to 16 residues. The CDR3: CASVIGDTGGLYEQYF.

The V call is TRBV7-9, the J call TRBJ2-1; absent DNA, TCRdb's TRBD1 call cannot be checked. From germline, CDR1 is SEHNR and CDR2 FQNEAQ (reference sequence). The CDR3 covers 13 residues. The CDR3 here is CASSRPGPDEQFF.

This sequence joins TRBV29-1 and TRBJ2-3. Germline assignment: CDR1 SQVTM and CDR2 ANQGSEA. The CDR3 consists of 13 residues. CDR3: CSVLPKLGDTQYF.